The sequence of this T cell receptor beta chain was determined in a study of cytomegalovirus exposure and HLA in healthy donors. For the study at large: Of 300 to 500 genotyped donors, 70% to 85% clustered with self-reported Caucasian donors. Findings and caveats of the study: The study designated fewer than 200 TCR beta chains cytomegalovirus-associated. For most subjects, TCR beta sequences were reported to predict HLA-A and HLA-B alleles with accuracy.

The V segment lost 6 bases and the J segment 6 bases; nucleotides outside the gene matches: 6. CDR3 length equals 14 residues. CDR1 and CDR2 from the germline V gene are MDHEN and SYDVKM. With 60 Vbeta and 13 Jbeta primers, the PCR was carried out. The method was immunoSEQ multiplex PCR; TCRdb's version includes in-frame clones alone and lacks a portion of them. The sample yields 150,000 to 200,000 clones, around nine tenths seen once. In regard to this clone: Its cognate antigen is unknown.

The clonotype comes from a woman aged 18-29 years in good health and CMV-seronegative. Sequenced input: PBMCs. The chain has TRBV28 and TRBJ1-5; 9 positions agree with TRBD1. The CDR3 DNA sequence: TGTGCCAGCAGAGGGACAGGGTCAAGTCAGCCCCAGCATTTT. Translated: CASRGTGSSQPQHF.